This T cell receptor beta chain was profiled in a study of beta chain features in type 1 diabetes. Study-wide results and limits: In every one of the four CD4+ subsets, TCRB CDR3s were moderately but significantly shorter in Type 1 diabetes patients. Possible PCR preference for shorter templates applied equally to patients and controls.

Every single donor gave one heparinised blood draw, and these averaged about 100 mL. Of note for this clone: Its antigen remains unidentified.

The trim removed 5 bases at V and 3 bases at J, leaving 5 bases unmatched. Germline assignment: CDR1 SGHAT and CDR2 FQNNGV. There are 15 residues in the CDR3. Reverse transcribing all isolated RNA meant expressed TCRB transcripts were sequenced. Method: immunoSEQ multiplex PCR; TCRdb's copy keeps in-frame clones and lacks some. The data hold 640,000 or so clones, with roughly 12% observed a single time. The receptor was derived from a man aged 18 to 35 with type 1 diabetes. The rearrangement uses TRBV11-2 and TRBJ2-2; 8 nucleotides align to TRBD1. Sequencing was done on a sample of naive CD4+ T cells from blood. Here the CDR3 reads CASSPGQGYTGELFF. The CDR3 DNA follows: TGTGCCAGCAGCCCCGGACAGGGCTACACCGGGGAGCTGTTTTTT.